The rows below give T cell receptor beta chains drawn from one sample of a study of blood T cell repertoires in COVID-19. The table came from immunoSEQ multiplex PCR; TCRdb's copy has only in-frame clones and leaves some out. The sample lists 150,000 or so clones, 60% to 85% occurring once. Sequenced material: peripheral blood. The origin of the receptors is a woman aged 60-75 years with COVID-19, enrolled during active disease. Both conserved end residues are part of each CDR3. D genes are given only for firm matches. For some rows the clone size is stated as once, few or many, or as a class when expanded; others skip it.

V gene	CDR3 length	D gene	clone size	J gene	CDR3 protein	CDR3 DNA
TRBV7-9	14	TRBD1	many	TRBJ1-2	CASSLATGGYGYTF	TGTGCCAGCAGCTTAGCCACAGGGGGCTATGGCTACACCTTC
TRBV7-6	13	-	few	TRBJ2-2	CASSLDYNGELFF	TGTGCCAGCAGCTTAGACTACAACGGGGAGCTGTTTTTT
TRBV2	16	TRBD2	few	TRBJ2-7	CASRETSGRSSYEQYF	TGTGCCAGCAGGGAAACTAGCGGGAGGTCTTCCTACGAGCAGTACTTC
TRBV6-6	16	-	-	TRBJ2-7	CASSLPSDTLTYEQYF	TGTGCCAGCAGCTTACCATCGGACACCTTAACCTACGAGCAGTACTTC
TRBV4-1	18	-	-	TRBJ2-5	CASSQVPDLDTFQETQYF	TGCGCCAGCAGCCAAGTCCCTGACCTGGACACCTTCCAAGAGACCCAGTACTTC
TRBV19	14	TRBD1	-	TRBJ1-4	CASYAGQGYEKLFF	TGTGCCAGTTACGCGGGACAGGGTTATGAAAAACTGTTTTTT
TRBV7-3	13	TRBD2	-	TRBJ2-1	CASSSERGREQFF	TGTGCCAGCAGCTCCGAGCGGGGACGGGAGCAGTTCTTC
TRBV19	13	TRBD1	few	TRBJ1-4	CASSPRIRDRPTF	TGTGCCAGTAGTCCCCGGATAAGGGACAGACCGACCTTT
TRBV19	17	-	-	TRBJ2-5	CASSANHRDLVGKTQYF	TGTGCCAGTAGTGCCAATCACCGGGATCTAGTAGGAAAGACCCAGTACTTC
TRBV10-1	13	-	-	TRBJ2-3	CASSEPGTDTQYF	TGCGCCAGCAGTGAGCCAGGCACAGATACGCAGTATTTT
TRBV19	14	TRBD1	many	TRBJ2-3	CASSITGDGDTQYF	TGTGCCAGTAGTATAACAGGGGATGGGGATACGCAGTATTTT
TRBV5-6	15	TRBD2	-	TRBJ2-1	CASSLRGTSGNEQFF	TGTGCCAGCAGCTTGCGGGGGACTAGCGGCAATGAGCAGTTCTTC
TRBV19	15	TRBD1	few	TRBJ1-6	CASSSTGGENSPLHF	TGTGCCAGTAGTTCCACAGGGGGCGAGAATTCACCCCTCCACTTT
TRBV28	15	-	once	TRBJ1-6	CASSLAVSYNSPLHF	TGTGCCAGCAGTTTAGCAGTCTCCTATAATTCACCCCTCCACTTT
TRBV7-3	15	TRBD1	-	TRBJ2-1	CASSPRQGGYNEQFF	TGTGCCAGCAGCCCGCGACAGGGGGGCTACAATGAGCAGTTCTTC
TRBV6-4	15	-	-	TRBJ2-3	CASRDREGDTDTQYF	TGTGCCAGCAGGGACAGGGAGGGAGACACAGATACGCAGTATTTT
TRBV28	14	TRBD1	once	TRBJ1-4	CASSPGDSYEKLFF	TGTGCCAGCAGTCCCGGGGACAGTTATGAAAAACTGTTTTTT
TRBV19	17	-	-	TRBJ1-1	CASSTPNTGVMNTEAFF	TGTGCCAGTAGTACCCCTAACACGGGGGTCATGAACACTGAAGCTTTCTTT
TRBV3-1/TRBV3-2	16	TRBD1	-	TRBJ2-5	CASSQARTGGWETQYF	TGTGCCAGCAGCCAAGCCCGGACAGGGGGCTGGGAGACCCAGTACTTC
TRBV18	15	-	-	TRBJ1-5	CASSPLGGPGQPQHF	TGTGCCAGCTCTCCTCTGGGGGGGCCGGGTCAGCCCCAGCATTTT
TRBV7-6	17	TRBD2	-	TRBJ2-5	CASSLGIAGALGETQYF	TGTGCCAGCAGCTTAGGAATAGCGGGAGCCCTCGGAGAGACCCAGTACTTC
TRBV19	12	-	-	TRBJ2-5	CASSGFSETQYF	TGTGCCAGTAGCGGGTTCTCAGAGACCCAGTACTTC
TRBV5-5	19	TRBD1	-	TRBJ1-6	CASSLGKGQGELRNSPLHF	TGTGCCAGCAGCTTGGGAAAGGGACAGGGGGAATTGCGTAATTCACCCCTCCACTTT
TRBV10-3	15	-	once	TRBJ2-3	CAISSTSTSTDTQYF	TGTGCCATCAGTAGTACTAGCACTAGCACAGATACGCAGTATTTT
TRBV7-6	19	TRBD2	-	TRBJ2-1	CASSLEGTSEAGSYNEQFF	TGTGCCAGCAGCTTAGAGGGGACTAGCGAGGCCGGCTCCTACAATGAGCAGTTCTTC
TRBV4-2	15	-	-	TRBJ1-2	CASSQGEARGYGYTF	TGTGCCAGCAGCCAAGGAGAGGCCAGGGGCTATGGCTACACCTTC
TRBV19	16	TRBD1	-	TRBJ2-5	CASSTRQRGLQETQYF	TGTGCCAGTAGTACTCGGCAGAGGGGGCTCCAAGAGACCCAGTACTTC